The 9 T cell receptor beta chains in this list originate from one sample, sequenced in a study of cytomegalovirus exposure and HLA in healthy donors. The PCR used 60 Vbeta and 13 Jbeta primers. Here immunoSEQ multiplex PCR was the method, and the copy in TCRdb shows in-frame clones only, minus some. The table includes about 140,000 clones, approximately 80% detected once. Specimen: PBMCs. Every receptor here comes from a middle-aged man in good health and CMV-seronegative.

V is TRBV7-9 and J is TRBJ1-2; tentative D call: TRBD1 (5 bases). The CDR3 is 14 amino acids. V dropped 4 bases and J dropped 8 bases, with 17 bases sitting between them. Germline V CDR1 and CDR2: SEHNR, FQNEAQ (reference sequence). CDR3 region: CASSSSGRVGGYTF. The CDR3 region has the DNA TGTGCCAGCAGCTCCTCCGGCAGGGTAGGCGGCTACACCTTC.

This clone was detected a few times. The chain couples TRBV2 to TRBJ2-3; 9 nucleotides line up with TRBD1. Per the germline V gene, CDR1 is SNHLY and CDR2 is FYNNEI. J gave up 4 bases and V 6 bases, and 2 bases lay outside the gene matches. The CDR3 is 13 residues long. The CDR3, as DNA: TGTGCCAGCAGCCACAGGGGGCCAGATACGCAGTATTTT. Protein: CASSHRGPDTQYF.

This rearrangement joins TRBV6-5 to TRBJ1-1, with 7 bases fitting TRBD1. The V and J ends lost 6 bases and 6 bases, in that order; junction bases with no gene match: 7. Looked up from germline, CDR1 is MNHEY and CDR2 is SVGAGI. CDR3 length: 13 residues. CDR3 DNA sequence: TGTGCCAGCAGGCTACAGGGGCGCCCTGAAGCTTTCTTT. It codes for CASRLQGRPEAFF.

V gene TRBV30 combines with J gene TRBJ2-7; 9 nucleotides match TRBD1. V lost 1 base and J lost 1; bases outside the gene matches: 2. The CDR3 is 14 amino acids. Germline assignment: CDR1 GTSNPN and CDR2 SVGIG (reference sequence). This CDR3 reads CAWSEGTGSYEQYF. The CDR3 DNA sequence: TGTGCCTGGAGTGAGGGGACAGGGTCCTACGAGCAGTACTTC.

The CDR3 here is CASTLGEYF. The CDR3 bases are TGTGCCAGTACTCTTGGAGAGTACTTC. The chain uses TRBV19 and TRBJ2-5, with D uncertain. V was shortened by 7 bases and J by 12 bases, with 9 bases between the two germline ends. This CDR3 spans 9 amino acids. Looked up from germline, CDR1 is LNHDA and CDR2 is SQIVND (reference sequence). Full variable domain (remainder filled in from reference TRBV19 and TRBJ2-5): DGGITQSPKYLFRKEGQNVTLSCEQNLNHDAMYWYRQDPGQGLRLIYYSQIVNDFQKGDIAEGYSVSREKKESFPLTVTSAQKNPTAFYLCASTLGEYFGPGTRLLVL.

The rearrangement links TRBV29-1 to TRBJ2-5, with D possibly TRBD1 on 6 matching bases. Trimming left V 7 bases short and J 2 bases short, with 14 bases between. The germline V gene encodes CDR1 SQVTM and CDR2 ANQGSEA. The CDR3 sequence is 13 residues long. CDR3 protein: CSGGQKSQETQYF. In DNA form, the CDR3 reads TGCAGCGGAGGACAGAAGAGTCAAGAGACCCAGTACTTC.

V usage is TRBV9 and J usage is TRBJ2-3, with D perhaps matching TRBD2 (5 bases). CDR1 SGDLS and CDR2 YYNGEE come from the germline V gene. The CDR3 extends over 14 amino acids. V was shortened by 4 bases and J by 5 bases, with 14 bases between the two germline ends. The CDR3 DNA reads TGTGCCAGCAGCTTGGGGAGTACAAAAGATACGCAGTATTTT. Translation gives CASSLGSTKDTQYF.

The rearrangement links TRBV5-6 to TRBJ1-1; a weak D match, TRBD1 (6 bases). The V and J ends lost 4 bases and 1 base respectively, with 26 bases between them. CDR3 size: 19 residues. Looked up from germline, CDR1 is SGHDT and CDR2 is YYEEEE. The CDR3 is CASSRILFTVTGANTEAFF. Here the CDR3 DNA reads TGTGCCAGCAGCCGAATACTATTCACAGTGACAGGAGCGAACACTGAAGCTTTCTTT.

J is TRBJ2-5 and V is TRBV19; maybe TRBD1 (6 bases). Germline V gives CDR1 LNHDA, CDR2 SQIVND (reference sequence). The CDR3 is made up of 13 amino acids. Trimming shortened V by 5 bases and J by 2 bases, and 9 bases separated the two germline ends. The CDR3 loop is CASSRDIQETQYF. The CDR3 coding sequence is TGTGCCAGTAGTCGGGACATTCAAGAGACCCAGTACTTC.